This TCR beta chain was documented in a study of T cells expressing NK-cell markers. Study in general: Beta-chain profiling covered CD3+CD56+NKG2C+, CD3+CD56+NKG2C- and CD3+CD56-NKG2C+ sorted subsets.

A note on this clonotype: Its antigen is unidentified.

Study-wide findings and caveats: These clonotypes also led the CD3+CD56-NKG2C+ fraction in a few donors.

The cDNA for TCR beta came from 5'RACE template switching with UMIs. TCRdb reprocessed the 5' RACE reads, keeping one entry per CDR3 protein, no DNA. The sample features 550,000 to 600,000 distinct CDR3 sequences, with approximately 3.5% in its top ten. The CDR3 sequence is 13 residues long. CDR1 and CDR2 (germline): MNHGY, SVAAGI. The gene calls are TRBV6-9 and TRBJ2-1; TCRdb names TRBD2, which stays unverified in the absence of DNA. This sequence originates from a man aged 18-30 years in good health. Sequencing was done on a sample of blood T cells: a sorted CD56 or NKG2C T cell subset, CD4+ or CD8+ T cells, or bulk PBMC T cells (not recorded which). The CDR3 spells CARWTTSYNEQFF.